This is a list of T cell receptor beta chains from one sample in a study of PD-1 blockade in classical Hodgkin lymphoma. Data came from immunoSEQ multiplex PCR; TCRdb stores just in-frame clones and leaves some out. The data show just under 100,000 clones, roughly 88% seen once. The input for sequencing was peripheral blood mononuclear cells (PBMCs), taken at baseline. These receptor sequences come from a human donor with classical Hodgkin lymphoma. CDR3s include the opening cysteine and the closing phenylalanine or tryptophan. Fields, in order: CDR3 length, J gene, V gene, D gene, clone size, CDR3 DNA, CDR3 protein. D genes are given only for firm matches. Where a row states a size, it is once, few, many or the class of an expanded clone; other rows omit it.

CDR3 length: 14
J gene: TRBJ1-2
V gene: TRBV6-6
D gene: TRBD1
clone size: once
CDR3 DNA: TGTGCCAGCAGTTACCTGGGGGACAGGGACGGGTACACCTTC
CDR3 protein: CASSYLGDRDGYTF

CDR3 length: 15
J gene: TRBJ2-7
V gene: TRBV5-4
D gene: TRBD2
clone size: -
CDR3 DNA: TGTGCCAGCAGCCCCGGGGTAGCGGGGATCTACGAGCAGTACTTC
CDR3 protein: CASSPGVAGIYEQYF

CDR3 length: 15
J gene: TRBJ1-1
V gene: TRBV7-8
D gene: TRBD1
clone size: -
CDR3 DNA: TGTGCCAGCAGCTTAGTAGTAGGGGGCAGGACTGAAGCTTTCTTT
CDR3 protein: CASSLVVGGRTEAFF

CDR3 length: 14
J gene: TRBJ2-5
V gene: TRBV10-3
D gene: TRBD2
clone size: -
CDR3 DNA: TGTGCCACGAGGACTAGCGGAGGGGGAGAGACCCAGTACTTC
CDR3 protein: CATRTSGGGETQYF

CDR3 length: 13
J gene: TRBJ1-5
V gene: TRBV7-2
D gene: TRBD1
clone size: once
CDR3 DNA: TGTGCCAGCCGGACAGGGGAGCGACAGCCCCAGCATTTT
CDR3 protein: CASRTGERQPQHF

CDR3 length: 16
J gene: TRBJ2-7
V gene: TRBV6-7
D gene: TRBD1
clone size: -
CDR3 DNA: TGTGCCAGCAGTTACATTAACAGGGGGCAGGTCTACGAGCAGTACTTC
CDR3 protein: CASSYINRGQVYEQYF

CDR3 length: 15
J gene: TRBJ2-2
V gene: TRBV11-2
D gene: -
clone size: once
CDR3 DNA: TGTGCCAGCAGCTTACTACTCGCGAACACCGGGGAGCTGTTTTTT
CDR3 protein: CASSLLLANTGELFF

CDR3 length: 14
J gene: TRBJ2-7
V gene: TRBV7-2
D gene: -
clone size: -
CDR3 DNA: TGTGCCAGCAGCCCCACAGCGGACCCCTACGAGCAGTACTTC
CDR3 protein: CASSPTADPYEQYF

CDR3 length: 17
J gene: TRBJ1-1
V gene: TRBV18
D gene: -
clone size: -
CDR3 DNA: TGTGCCAGCTCACCCAATACCGGGACACCCACAGCGGCTGAAGCTTTCTTT
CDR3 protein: CASSPNTGTPTAAEAFF

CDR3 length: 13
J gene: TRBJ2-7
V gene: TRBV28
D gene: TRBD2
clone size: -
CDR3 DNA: TGTGCCAGCAGTAGCGGGAGCTGGTACGAGCAGTACTTC
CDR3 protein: CASSSGSWYEQYF

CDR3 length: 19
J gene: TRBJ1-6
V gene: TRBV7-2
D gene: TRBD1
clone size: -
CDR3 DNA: TGTGCCAGCAGCCGGACTGGGACAGGGAATCGGGCGTTTAATTCACCCCTCCACTTT
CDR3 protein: CASSRTGTGNRAFNSPLHF

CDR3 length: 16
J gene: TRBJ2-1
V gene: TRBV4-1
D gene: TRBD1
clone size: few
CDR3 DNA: TGCGCCAGCAGCCTATCTCAGGACAGGGTGTTCGATGAGCAGTTCTTC
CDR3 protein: CASSLSQDRVFDEQFF

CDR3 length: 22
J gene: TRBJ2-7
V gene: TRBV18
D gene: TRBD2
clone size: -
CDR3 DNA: TGTGCCAGCTCACCGGGTCTTTGGCTAGCGGTTAAATCTCCCCTTAGCTCCTACGAGCAGTACTTC
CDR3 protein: CASSPGLWLAVKSPLSSYEQYF

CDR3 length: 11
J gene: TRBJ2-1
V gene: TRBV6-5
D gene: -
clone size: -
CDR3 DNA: TGTGCCAGCAGGGAGGGCAATGAGCAGTTCTTC
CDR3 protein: CASREGNEQFF

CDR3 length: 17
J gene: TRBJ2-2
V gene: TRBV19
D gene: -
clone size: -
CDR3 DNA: TGTGCCAGTAGTACTCTACGGGGCCGGACCGACACCGGGGAGCTGTTTTTT
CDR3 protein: CASSTLRGRTDTGELFF

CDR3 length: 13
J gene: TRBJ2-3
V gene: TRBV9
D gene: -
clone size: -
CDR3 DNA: TGTGCCAGCAGCACCTCCTTGGGGCTTACGCAGTATTTT
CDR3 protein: CASSTSLGLTQYF

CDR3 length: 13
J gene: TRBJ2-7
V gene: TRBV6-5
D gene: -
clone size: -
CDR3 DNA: TGTGCCAGCACTCCCCGGGCAACCTACGAGCAGTACTTC
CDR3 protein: CASTPRATYEQYF

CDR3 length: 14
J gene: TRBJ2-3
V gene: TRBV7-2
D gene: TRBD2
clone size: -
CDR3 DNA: TGTGCCAGCAGCTCCGGACTAGCGGGAGATACGCAGTATTTT
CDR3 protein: CASSSGLAGDTQYF

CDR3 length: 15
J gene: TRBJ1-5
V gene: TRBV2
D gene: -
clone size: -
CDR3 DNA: TGTGCCAGCAGTGAATCCGGGCCCTTCAATCAGCCCCAGCATTTT
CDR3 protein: CASSESGPFNQPQHF

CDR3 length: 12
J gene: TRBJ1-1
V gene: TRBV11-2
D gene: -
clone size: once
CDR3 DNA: TGTGCCAGCAGCTTAGACAAGGTAGGAGCTTTCTTT
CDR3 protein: CASSLDKVGAFF

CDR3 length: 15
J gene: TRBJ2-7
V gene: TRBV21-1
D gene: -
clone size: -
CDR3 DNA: TGTGCCAGCAGCACGGGCTGGTCATTGGGCTACGAGCAGTACTTC
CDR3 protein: CASSTGWSLGYEQYF

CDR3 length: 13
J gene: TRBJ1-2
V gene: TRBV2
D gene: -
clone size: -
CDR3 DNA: TGTGCCAGCAGTGAGGAGGGGACCTATGGCTACACCTTC
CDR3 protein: CASSEEGTYGYTF

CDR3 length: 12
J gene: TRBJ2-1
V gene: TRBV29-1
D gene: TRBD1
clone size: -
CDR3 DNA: TGCAGCGGTAGGGACAGCTACAATGAGCAGTTCTTC
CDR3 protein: CSGRDSYNEQFF

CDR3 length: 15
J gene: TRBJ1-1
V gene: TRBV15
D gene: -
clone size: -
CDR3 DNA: TGTGCCACCAGCAGAGATTGGGGGGAAGGTAGTGAAGCTTTCTTT
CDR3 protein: CATSRDWGEGSEAFF

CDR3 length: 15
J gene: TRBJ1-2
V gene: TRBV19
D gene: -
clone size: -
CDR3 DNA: TGTGCCAGTAGCCTCGGGGCCCAACCACTCTATGGCTACACCTTC
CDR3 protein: CASSLGAQPLYGYTF

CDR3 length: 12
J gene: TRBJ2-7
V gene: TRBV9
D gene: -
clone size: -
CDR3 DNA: TGTGCCAGCAGCGGAAGTCCCGACGAGCAGTACTTC
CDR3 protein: CASSGSPDEQYF

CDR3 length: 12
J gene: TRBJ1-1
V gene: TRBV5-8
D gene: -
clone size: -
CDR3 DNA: TGTGCCACGAGGGGAGTGAACACTGAAGCTTTCTTT
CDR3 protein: CATRGVNTEAFF

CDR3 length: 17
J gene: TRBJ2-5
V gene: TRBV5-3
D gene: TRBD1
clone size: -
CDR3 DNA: TGTGCCAGAATCCTTTCCACGCGACAGGGCCAACAAGAGACCCAGTACTTC
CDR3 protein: CARILSTRQGQQETQYF

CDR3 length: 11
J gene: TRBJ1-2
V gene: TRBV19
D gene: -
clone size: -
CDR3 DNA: TGTGCCAGTAGTAGCGGAGGGGGCTACACCTTC
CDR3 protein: CASSSGGGYTF

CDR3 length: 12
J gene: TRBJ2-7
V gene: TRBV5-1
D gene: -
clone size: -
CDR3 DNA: TGCGCCAGCCGGGCAGGGTTGTACGAGCAGTACTTC
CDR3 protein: CASRAGLYEQYF

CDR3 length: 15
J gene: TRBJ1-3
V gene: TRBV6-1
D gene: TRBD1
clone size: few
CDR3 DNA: TGTGCCAGCACCCAAACAGGGGACTCTGGAAACACCATATATTTT
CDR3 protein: CASTQTGDSGNTIYF

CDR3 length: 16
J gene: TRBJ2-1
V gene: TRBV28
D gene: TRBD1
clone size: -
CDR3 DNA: TGTGCCAGCAGCAATAACCTCGGGACAGGGAGGAATGAGCAGTTCTTC
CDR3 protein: CASSNNLGTGRNEQFF

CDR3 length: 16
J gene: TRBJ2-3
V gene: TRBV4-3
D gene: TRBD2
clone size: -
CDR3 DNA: TGCGCCAGCAGCCAAGATCTAGCGGGAGGTACAGATACGCAGTATTTT
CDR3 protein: CASSQDLAGGTDTQYF

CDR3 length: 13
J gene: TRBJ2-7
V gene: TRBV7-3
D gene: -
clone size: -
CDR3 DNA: TGTGCCAGCAGCCTAGGACCGTCCCTCGAGCAGTACTTC
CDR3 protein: CASSLGPSLEQYF

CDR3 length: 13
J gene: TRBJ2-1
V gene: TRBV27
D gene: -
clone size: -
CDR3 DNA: TGTGCCAGCAGTCCCTTGGACGTCAATGAGCAGTTCTTC
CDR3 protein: CASSPLDVNEQFF

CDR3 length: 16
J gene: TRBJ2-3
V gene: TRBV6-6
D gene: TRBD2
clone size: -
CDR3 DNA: TGTGCCAGCAGTTACTCCGCGGGACTACCTTCAGATACGCAGTATTTT
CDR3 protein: CASSYSAGLPSDTQYF

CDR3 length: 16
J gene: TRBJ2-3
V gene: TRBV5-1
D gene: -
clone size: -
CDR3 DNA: TGCGCCAGCAGCCCGATCTTAGCTTCTAGCACAGATACGCAGTATTTT
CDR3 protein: CASSPILASSTDTQYF

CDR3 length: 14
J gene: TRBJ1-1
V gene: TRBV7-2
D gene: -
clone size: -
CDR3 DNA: TGTGCCAGCAGCCCCCCTTGGGGGGGCACTGAAGCTTTCTTT
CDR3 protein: CASSPPWGGTEAFF

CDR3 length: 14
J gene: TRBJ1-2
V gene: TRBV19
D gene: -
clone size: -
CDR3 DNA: TGTGCCAGTAGTATTTTCCGACAAGGGACTGGCTACACCTTC
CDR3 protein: CASSIFRQGTGYTF

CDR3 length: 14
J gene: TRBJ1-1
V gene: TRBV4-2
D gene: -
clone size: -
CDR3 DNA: TGTGCCAGCAGCCAAGAATACAGGGTCGCTGAAGCTTTCTTT
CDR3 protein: CASSQEYRVAEAFF

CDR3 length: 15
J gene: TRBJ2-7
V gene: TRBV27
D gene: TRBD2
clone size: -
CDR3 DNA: TGTGCCAGCAGTTTTGAGGGACTAGCAATCTACGAGCAGTACTTC
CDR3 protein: CASSFEGLAIYEQYF

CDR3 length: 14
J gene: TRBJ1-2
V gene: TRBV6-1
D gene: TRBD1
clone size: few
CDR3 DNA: TGTGCCAGCAGTGGGGACAGCGTGGACTATGGCTACACCTTC
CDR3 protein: CASSGDSVDYGYTF

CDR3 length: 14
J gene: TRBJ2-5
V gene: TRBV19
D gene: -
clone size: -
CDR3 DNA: TGTGCCAGTAGCTTAGAACTACGGGGGGAGACCCAGTACTTC
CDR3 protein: CASSLELRGETQYF

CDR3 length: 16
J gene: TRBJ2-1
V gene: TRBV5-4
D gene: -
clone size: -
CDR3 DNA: TGTGCCAGCAGCTTGGAGATTGGGGCTGGATCAAATGAGCAGTTCTTC
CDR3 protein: CASSLEIGAGSNEQFF

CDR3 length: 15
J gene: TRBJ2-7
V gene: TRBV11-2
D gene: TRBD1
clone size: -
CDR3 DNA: TGTGCCAGCAGCACCGCCGGGACAGGGTGGTACGAGCAGTACTTC
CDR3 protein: CASSTAGTGWYEQYF

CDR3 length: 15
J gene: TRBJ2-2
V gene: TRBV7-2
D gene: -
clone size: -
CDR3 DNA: TGTGCCAGCAGCTTATGGGAGCAGAAAGGCGGGGAGCTGTTTTTT
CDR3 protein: CASSLWEQKGGELFF

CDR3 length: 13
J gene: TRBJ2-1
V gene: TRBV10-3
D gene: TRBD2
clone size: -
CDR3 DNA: TGTGCCATCCAGCGGGAGAACTACAATGAGCAGTTCTTC
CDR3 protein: CAIQRENYNEQFF

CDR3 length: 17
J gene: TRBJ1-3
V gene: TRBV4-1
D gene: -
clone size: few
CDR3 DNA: TGCGCCAGCAGCCATCTAGGGCGCGGGGGATCTGGAAACACCATATATTTT
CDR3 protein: CASSHLGRGGSGNTIYF

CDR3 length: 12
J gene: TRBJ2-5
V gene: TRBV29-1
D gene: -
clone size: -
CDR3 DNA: TGCAGCGTTGAAAAGGGCCTGGAGACCCAGTACTTC
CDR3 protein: CSVEKGLETQYF

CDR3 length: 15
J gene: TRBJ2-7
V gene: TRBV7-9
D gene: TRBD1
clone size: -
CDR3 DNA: TGTGCCAGCAGCCCCCTGGGACAGGGAATTTACGAGCAGTACTTC
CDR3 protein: CASSPLGQGIYEQYF

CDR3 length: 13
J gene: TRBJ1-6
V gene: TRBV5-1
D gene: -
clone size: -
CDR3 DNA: TGCGCCAGCAGGAATTCAGGGAACTCACCCCTCCACTTT
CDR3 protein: CASRNSGNSPLHF

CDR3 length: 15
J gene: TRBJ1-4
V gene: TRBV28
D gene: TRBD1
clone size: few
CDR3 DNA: TGTGCCAGCCACGAGGAGGGGGCTATACAGGAAAAACTGTTTTTT
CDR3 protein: CASHEEGAIQEKLFF

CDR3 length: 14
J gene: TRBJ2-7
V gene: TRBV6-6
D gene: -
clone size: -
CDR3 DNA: TGTGCCAGCAGTTATGAGCTACCGCCCTACGAGCAGTACTTC
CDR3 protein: CASSYELPPYEQYF

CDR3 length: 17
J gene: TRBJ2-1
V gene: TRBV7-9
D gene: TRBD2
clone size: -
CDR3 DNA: TGTGCCAGCAGCTCCAGCGGGAGGGCCTTTCTCAACAATGAGCAGTTCTTC
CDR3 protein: CASSSSGRAFLNNEQFF